A selection of T cell receptor beta chains follows, all from one sample in a study of read filtering for tumor transcriptome and immune sequencing. MiXCR was run by TCRdb on the reads, yielding one entry per CDR3 protein. The sample lists approximately 90,000 distinct CDR3 sequences; 10% to 15% were seen once. Sequencing used a population of CD138-negative cells sorted from bone marrow. The receptors shown here come from a donor at least 40 years old with multiple myeloma. The CDR3 runs from the conserved cysteine through the conserved F or W. The order of the fields is J gene, clone size, D gene, V gene, CDR3 protein, CDR3 DNA. D genes are given only for firm matches. Only part of the rows carry a size: once, few, many, or a class if the clone is expanded.

>TRBJ1-1|medium-sized|.|TRBV28
CASSPHRGEAEAFF
TGTGCCAGCAGTCCCCATAGGGGGGAAGCTGAAGCTTTCTTT
>TRBJ2-2|.|.|TRBV5-1
CASGFSTVTGELFF
TGCGCCAGCGGCTTCTCTACGGTTACCGGGGAGCTGTTTTTT
>TRBJ2-1|few|TRBD2|TRBV19
CASTSGASGENEQFF
TGTGCCAGTACCAGCGGGGCTAGCGGGGAAAATGAGCAGTTCTTC
>TRBJ2-2|.|TRBD2|TRBV2
CASTRTSRSGELFF
TGTGCCAGCACAAGGACTAGCCGGAGCGGGGAGCTGTTTTTT
>TRBJ1-1|many|.|TRBV6-1
CASSEYEASEAFF
TGTGCCAGCAGTGAATATGAAGCCTCTGAAGCTTTCTTT
>TRBJ2-2|.|.|TRBV29-1
CSVAKLSRDTGELFF
TGCAGCGTAGCCAAACTGAGTCGGGACACCGGGGAGCTGTTTTTT
>TRBJ2-7|many|.|TRBV10-1
CASSELTGFDEQYF
TGCGCCAGCAGTGAGCTTACAGGGTTCGACGAGCAGTACTTC
>TRBJ1-1|many|.|TRBV7-2
CASSLVKDTEAFF
TGTGCCAGCAGCTTAGTGAAGGACACTGAAGCTTTCTTT
>TRBJ2-2|many|.|TRBV2
CASSIKDWFSGELFF
TGTGCCAGCAGTATCAAGGACTGGTTCTCCGGGGAGCTGTTTTTT
>TRBJ1-2|many|.|TRBV28
CASSLGRNYGYTF
TGTGCCAGCAGTTTAGGCAGAAACTATGGCTACACCTTC
>TRBJ1-1|many|.|TRBV7-2
CASSLARGNTEAFF
TGTGCCAGCAGCTTAGCTAGGGGAAACACTGAAGCTTTCTTT
>TRBJ1-6|many|.|TRBV5-1
CASSLDWNSPLHF
TGCGCCAGCAGTTTGGACTGGAATTCACCCCTCCACTTT
>TRBJ2-2|.|TRBD2|TRBV19
CASIESGRFIGELFF
TGTGCCAGTATTGAGTCCGGGAGGTTTATCGGGGAGCTGTTTTTT
>TRBJ2-2|many|.|TRBV5-1
CASSLGDVPHTGELFF
TGCGCCAGCAGCTTGGGGGACGTCCCCCACACCGGGGAGCTGTTTTTT
>TRBJ2-3|few|TRBD2|TRBV2
CASSDSGPRDTQYF
TGTGCCAGCTCCGATAGCGGGCCTCGGGATACGCAGTATTTT
>TRBJ1-1|many|.|TRBV11-2
CASSSRQHLDTEAFF
TGTGCCAGCAGCTCCCGCCAGCACCTCGACACTGAAGCTTTCTTT
>TRBJ2-5|few|TRBD1|TRBV25-1
CASSDQWGRQGREETQYF
TGTGCCAGCAGTGATCAGTGGGGAAGACAGGGGCGGGAAGAGACCCAGTACTTC
>TRBJ2-7|many|.|TRBV5-1
CASARDSSYEQYF
TGCGCCAGTGCCCGGGACTCCTCCTACGAGCAGTACTTC
>TRBJ2-7|many|.|TRBV6-6
CASSWAGIEQYF
TGTGCCAGCAGTTGGGCGGGAATCGAGCAGTACTTC
>TRBJ1-1|.|TRBD1|TRBV7-6
CASSSYAGGYAEAFF
TGTGCCAGCAGCTCCTACGCAGGGGGTTACGCTGAAGCTTTCTTT
>TRBJ1-1|many|.|TRBV12-3/TRBV12-4
CASSLYNTEAFF
TGTGCCAGCAGTTTATATAACACTGAAGCTTTCTTT
>TRBJ2-5|many|TRBD1|TRBV6-6
CASRDGTAPQETQYF
TGTGCCAGCAGGGACGGGACAGCCCCGCAAGAGACCCAGTACTTC
>TRBJ1-1|many|.|TRBV5-1
CASSLNGGAGTEAFF
TGCGCCAGCAGCTTGAACGGGGGGGCAGGCACTGAAGCTTTCTTT
>TRBJ2-3|many|TRBD2|TRBV20-1
CSARELAEGTDTQYF
TGCAGTGCTAGAGAACTAGCGGAGGGGACAGATACGCAGTATTTT
>TRBJ2-1|.|TRBD2|TRBV20-1
CSAIGAGPYDEQSF
TGCAGTGCTATTGGAGCGGGACCCTACGATGAGCAGTCCTTC
>TRBJ2-1|many|.|TRBV20-1
CSASLAGPYNEQFF
TGCAGTGCTAGTCTGGCCGGGCCTTACAATGAGCAGTTCTTC
>TRBJ2-7|.|TRBD1|TRBV28
CASSSSGTGSYEQYF
TGTGCCAGCAGCTCCTCCGGGACAGGCTCCTACGAGCAGTACTTC
>TRBJ1-5|many|.|TRBV5-5
CASSLAGRFNQPQHF
TGTGCCAGCAGCTTGGCGGGTAGATTTAATCAGCCCCAGCATTTT
>TRBJ2-3|many|.|TRBV5-5
CASSFRQANTDTQYF
TGTGCCAGCAGCTTTAGACAGGCGAACACAGATACGCAGTATTTT
>TRBJ2-1|few|TRBD2|TRBV20-1
CSAREPSGTNEQFF
TGCAGTGCTAGAGAGCCTAGCGGGACGAATGAGCAGTTCTTC
>TRBJ2-3|many|TRBD2|TRBV28
CASSRGRGSPTDTQYF
TGTGCCAGCAGTCGGGGGAGGGGATCCCCCACAGATACGCAGTATTTT
>TRBJ1-4|many|.|TRBV11-2
CASSRSGPSNEKLFF
TGTGCCAGCAGCCGGTCCGGCCCCAGCAATGAAAAACTGTTTTTT
>TRBJ2-2|many|.|TRBV29-1
CSVSKTGELFF
TGCAGCGTTTCAAAGACCGGGGAGCTGTTTTTT
>TRBJ1-1|.|.|TRBV12-3/TRBV12-4
CASSFLRGTEAFF
TGTGCCAGCAGTTTTCTGAGGGGCACTGAAGCTTTCTTT
>TRBJ1-1|many|TRBD1|TRBV29-1
CSVVGQTNTEAFF
TGCAGCGTTGTGGGACAGACGAACACTGAAGCTTTCTTT
>TRBJ2-2|many|TRBD1|TRBV19
CASRRDRASTGELFF
TGTGCCAGTAGGAGGGACAGGGCCTCGACCGGGGAGCTGTTTTTT
>TRBJ2-1|many|.|TRBV7-8
CASSLAPRGQSSYNEQFF
TGTGCCAGCAGCTTAGCGCCCCGGGGGCAGAGCTCCTACAATGAGCAGTTCTTC
>TRBJ1-3|many|.|TRBV20-1
CSAMQGSGNTIYF
TGCAGTGCTATGCAGGGGAGTGGAAACACCATATATTTT
>TRBJ2-6|many|.|TRBV30
CASDRSGANVLTF
TGTGCCAGCGACAGGTCTGGGGCCAACGTCCTGACTTTC
>TRBJ2-1|many|.|TRBV28
CASIRNSRGSLGQFF
TGTGCCAGCATACGTAACTCCCGGGGCAGCCTGGGGCAGTTCTTC
>TRBJ2-2|many|.|TRBV7-9
CASSLDTYTGELFF
TGTGCCAGCAGCTTGGACACCTACACCGGGGAGCTGTTTTTT
>TRBJ2-1|many|TRBD2|TRBV7-9
CASSLGAGGHSDEQFF
TGTGCCAGCAGCTTAGGAGCGGGAGGGCACTCGGATGAGCAGTTCTTC
>TRBJ2-7|few|.|TRBV11-2
CASSLGAGRYEQYF
TGTGCCAGCAGCTTAGGGGCGGGTCGCTACGAGCAGTACTTC
>TRBJ2-1|many|TRBD2|TRBV2
CASTSVTSAYNEQFF
TGTGCCAGCACTTCCGTGACTAGCGCCTACAATGAGCAGTTCTTC
>TRBJ2-3|many|TRBD1|TRBV28
CASSPGPGGPQYF
TGTGCCAGCAGTCCCGGCCCAGGGGGACCGCAGTATTTT
>TRBJ1-2|many|.|TRBV10-3
CAISVQNYGYTF
TGTGCCATCAGTGTACAAAACTATGGCTACACCTTC